Listed here is a single TCR beta chain. Antigen unknown. Only in-frame clones appear in the TCRdb table, and some are missing; sequencing was by immunoSEQ multiplex PCR. Of 20,000 to 25,000 clones in the sample, about two thirds were seen once. The CDR3 is 14 amino acids. Per germline, CDR1 SGHNT and CDR2 YYREEE (reference sequence). V shed 4 bases and J 4 bases; nucleotides not matched to a gene: 3. The data stem from a study of chemoradiotherapy in HPV16-positive cancers. General study findings and limits: Candidate HPV-specific clones and E7-related TCR motifs grew in tumor during treatment.

This TCR came from a human donor with HPV-associated anogenital cancer. Sample acquisition took place from a patient who underwent chemoradiotherapy. The chain uses TRBV5-4 and TRBJ1-3, with 9 bases aligning to TRBD1. The CDR3 reads CASSPGTGGNTIYF. CDR3 nucleotide sequence: TGTGCCAGCAGCCCCGGGACAGGGGGAAACACCATATATTTT.